These T cell receptor beta chains were read from a single sample in a study of T cell repertoires in cytomegalovirus infection. Using its own MiXCR run on the reads, TCRdb lists one record per CDR3 protein. Here the sample spans approximately 550,000 distinct CDR3 sequences, approximately 15% being singletons. The material sequenced was CD8+ T cells from PBMCs. Receptors originate from a human donor in good health (CMV status not recorded). Some clones in this sample may be carry-over from other donors' samples. Both conserved end residues are part of each CDR3. Fields, in order: clone size, J gene, V gene, D gene, CDR3 DNA, CDR3 protein. A D gene is named only where the DNA matches it firmly. Clone sizes are given selectively: once, few, many, or a class where the clone is expanded.

clone size: few
J gene: TRBJ2-1
V gene: TRBV7-9
D gene: .
CDR3 DNA: TGTGCCAGCAGCCCCCCGGGCGGAAGTGAGCAGTTCTTC
CDR3 protein: CASSPPGGSEQFF

clone size: few
J gene: TRBJ1-2
V gene: TRBV27
D gene: TRBD1
CDR3 DNA: TGTGCCAGCAGTTTAACGGGGACAGGGGGATTTTTTTATGGCTACACCTTC
CDR3 protein: CASSLTGTGGFFYGYTF

clone size: few
J gene: TRBJ2-1
V gene: TRBV2
D gene: TRBD2
CDR3 DNA: TGTGCCAGCAGCTTGGGACTAGCGGGGGGCTACAATGAGCAGTTCTTC
CDR3 protein: CASSLGLAGGYNEQFF

clone size: .
J gene: TRBJ1-2
V gene: TRBV5-4
D gene: TRBD1
CDR3 DNA: TGTGCCAGCAGCCGACAGGGAATTAATGGCTACACCTTC
CDR3 protein: CASSRQGINGYTF

clone size: .
J gene: TRBJ1-4
V gene: TRBV12-3/TRBV12-4
D gene: .
CDR3 DNA: TGTGCCAGCAAGGCGCAGAGGGTTGAAAAACTGTTTTTT
CDR3 protein: CASKAQRVEKLFF

clone size: .
J gene: TRBJ2-1
V gene: TRBV2
D gene: TRBD2
CDR3 DNA: TGTGCCAGCAGTGAGCGTCTAGCGGGAGTCTACAATGAGCAGTTCTTC
CDR3 protein: CASSERLAGVYNEQFF

clone size: .
J gene: TRBJ1-1
V gene: TRBV2
D gene: .
CDR3 DNA: TGTGCCAGCAGTGACCCTCCCAGGGAAAGGAGAACTGAAGCTTTCTTT
CDR3 protein: CASSDPPRERRTEAFF

clone size: .
J gene: TRBJ2-3
V gene: TRBV4-2
D gene: TRBD2
CDR3 DNA: TGTGCCAGCAGCCAAGGTTGGTCTAGCGGGAGGGTCGAAACAGATACGCAGTATTTT
CDR3 protein: CASSQGWSSGRVETDTQYF

clone size: few
J gene: TRBJ2-1
V gene: TRBV2
D gene: TRBD1
CDR3 DNA: TGTGCCAGCAGGGGTGACAGGGCCTTTGGAAATGAGCAGTTCTTC
CDR3 protein: CASRGDRAFGNEQFF

clone size: many
J gene: TRBJ1-1
V gene: TRBV10-3
D gene: .
CDR3 DNA: TGTGCCATCAGCCCGAGGAACACTGAAGCTTTCTTT
CDR3 protein: CAISPRNTEAFF

clone size: .
J gene: TRBJ1-2
V gene: TRBV5-5
D gene: .
CDR3 DNA: TGTGCCAGCGCTACGGGGGGCTACGGCTACACCTTC
CDR3 protein: CASATGGYGYTF

clone size: few
J gene: TRBJ1-1
V gene: TRBV28
D gene: .
CDR3 DNA: TGTGCCAGCTATGGCGAATCGGGGACTGAAGCTTTCTTT
CDR3 protein: CASYGESGTEAFF

clone size: .
J gene: TRBJ2-3
V gene: TRBV2
D gene: .
CDR3 DNA: TGTGCCACGGAGGGAGCGGACACAGATACGCAGTATTTT
CDR3 protein: CATEGADTDTQYF

clone size: few
J gene: TRBJ2-1
V gene: TRBV7-9
D gene: TRBD2
CDR3 DNA: TGTGCCAGCAACCTAGCGGGACTCTACAATGAGCAGTTCTTC
CDR3 protein: CASNLAGLYNEQFF

clone size: .
J gene: TRBJ1-5
V gene: TRBV3-1
D gene: .
CDR3 DNA: TGTGCCAGCAGCCAAGACACACTTAGCAATCAGCCCCAGCATTTT
CDR3 protein: CASSQDTLSNQPQHF

clone size: many
J gene: TRBJ1-1
V gene: TRBV19
D gene: .
CDR3 DNA: TGTGCCAGTAGTATATCTGGGCAGGCCTTTAACACTGAAGCTTTCTTT
CDR3 protein: CASSISGQAFNTEAFF

clone size: many
J gene: TRBJ2-2
V gene: TRBV7-6
D gene: TRBD1
CDR3 DNA: TGTGCCAGCACCTTAGTCATTAGGACAGGGGATACCGGGGAGCTGTTTTTT
CDR3 protein: CASTLVIRTGDTGELFF

clone size: few
J gene: TRBJ2-5
V gene: TRBV7-9
D gene: .
CDR3 DNA: TGTGCCAGCAGCTTATCTAGCGATAGGGAGACCCAGTACTTC
CDR3 protein: CASSLSSDRETQYF

clone size: few
J gene: TRBJ1-2
V gene: TRBV27
D gene: TRBD1
CDR3 DNA: TGTGCCAGCAGCCCAGGGGGCCCTAACTATGGCTACACCTTC
CDR3 protein: CASSPGGPNYGYTF

clone size: few
J gene: TRBJ2-1
V gene: TRBV19
D gene: .
CDR3 DNA: TGTGCCAGTAGTATGCCTGCAACCTACAATGAGCAGTTCTTC
CDR3 protein: CASSMPATYNEQFF

clone size: .
J gene: TRBJ2-2
V gene: TRBV2
D gene: TRBD2
CDR3 DNA: TGTGCCAATGCGGGGGGGCCTAGCGGGGAGCTGTTTTTT
CDR3 protein: CANAGGPSGELFF

clone size: .
J gene: TRBJ2-1
V gene: TRBV29-1
D gene: .
CDR3 DNA: TGCAGCGTTGATCCCGACCGTAGCTCCTACAATGAGCAGTTCTTC
CDR3 protein: CSVDPDRSSYNEQFF

clone size: many
J gene: TRBJ2-1
V gene: TRBV27
D gene: TRBD2
CDR3 DNA: TGTGCCAGCAGTTATGAGCGGGGGGGCGGGTATGAGCAGTTCTTC
CDR3 protein: CASSYERGGGYEQFF

clone size: .
J gene: TRBJ1-5
V gene: TRBV20-1
D gene: .
CDR3 DNA: TGCAGTGCTAGAGGGCCGTTTCTCCCCGATCAGCCCCAGCATTTT
CDR3 protein: CSARGPFLPDQPQHF

clone size: .
J gene: TRBJ1-1
V gene: TRBV19
D gene: .
CDR3 DNA: TGTGCCAGTAGTTCCTCCCTTGGGGGCACTGAAGCTTTCTTT
CDR3 protein: CASSSSLGGTEAFF

clone size: .
J gene: TRBJ2-3
V gene: TRBV20-1
D gene: TRBD2
CDR3 DNA: TGCAGTGCTAGGCCACTAGCGGATAGCACAGATACGCAGTATTTT
CDR3 protein: CSARPLADSTDTQYF

clone size: .
J gene: TRBJ2-1
V gene: TRBV6-4
D gene: TRBD2
CDR3 DNA: TGTGCCAGCAGTGACGTGTCTAGCGGGGCCCACAATGAGCAGTTCTTC
CDR3 protein: CASSDVSSGAHNEQFF

clone size: few
J gene: TRBJ2-7
V gene: TRBV28
D gene: TRBD2
CDR3 DNA: TGTGCCAGCAGTAGGTGGGGACGGGAGGGGTACGAGCAGTACTTC
CDR3 protein: CASSRWGREGYEQYF

clone size: once
J gene: TRBJ2-7
V gene: TRBV20-1
D gene: .
CDR3 DNA: TGCAGTGCCAGTCGTGGTGCGGGCTACGAGCAGTACTTC
CDR3 protein: CSASRGAGYEQYF

clone size: few
J gene: TRBJ1-2
V gene: TRBV15
D gene: TRBD1
CDR3 DNA: TGTGCCACCAGCAGAGACCCCCGACAGGGGGATAACTATGGCTACACCTTC
CDR3 protein: CATSRDPRQGDNYGYTF

clone size: .
J gene: TRBJ2-2
V gene: TRBV7-6
D gene: .
CDR3 DNA: TGTGCCAGAAGCTTAGTCTTTCGGCGTCCTGAAACCGGGGAGCTGTTTTTT
CDR3 protein: CARSLVFRRPETGELFF